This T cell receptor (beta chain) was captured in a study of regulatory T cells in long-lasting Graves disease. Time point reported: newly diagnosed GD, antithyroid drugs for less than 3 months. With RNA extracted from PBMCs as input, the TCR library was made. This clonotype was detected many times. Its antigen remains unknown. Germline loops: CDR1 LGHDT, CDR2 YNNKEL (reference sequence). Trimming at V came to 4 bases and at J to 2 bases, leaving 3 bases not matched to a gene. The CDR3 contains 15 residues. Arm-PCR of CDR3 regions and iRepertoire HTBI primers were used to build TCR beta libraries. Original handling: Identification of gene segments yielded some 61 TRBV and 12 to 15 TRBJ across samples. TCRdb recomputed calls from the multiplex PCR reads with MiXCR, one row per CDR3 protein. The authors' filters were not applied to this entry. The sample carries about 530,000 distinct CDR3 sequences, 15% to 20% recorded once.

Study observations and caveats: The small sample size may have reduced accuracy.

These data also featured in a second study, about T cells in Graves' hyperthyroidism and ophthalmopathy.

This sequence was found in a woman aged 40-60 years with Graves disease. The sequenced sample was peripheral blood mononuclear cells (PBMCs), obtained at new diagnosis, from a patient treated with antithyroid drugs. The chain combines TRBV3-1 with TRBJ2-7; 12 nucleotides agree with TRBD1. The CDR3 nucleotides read TGTGCCAGCAGCCGGGACAGGGGGCACACCTACGAGCAGTACTTC. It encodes CASSRDRGHTYEQYF.